Listed below are T cell receptor beta chains from one sample, sequenced in a study of T-cell memory formation after mild COVID-19. TCRdb recomputed calls from the 5' RACE reads with MiXCR, one row per CDR3 protein. This table has 35,000 to 45,000 distinct CDR3 sequences, approximately 6.8% appearing once. The sequencing input was PBMCs or a T cell subset sorted from them (not recorded which). All receptors derive from a man between 18 and 35 years old who had mild COVID-19 (a few samples of this study predate the infection). Cell type and time point are not known. CDR3s include the opening cysteine and the closing phenylalanine or tryptophan. Each record gives: V gene, J gene, clone size, D gene, CDR3 protein, CDR3 DNA. D genes are given only for firm matches. Part of the rows lack a size; the others show once, few, many or a class for expanded clones.

TRBV7-9	TRBJ2-3	many	TRBD2	CASSFSSGGADTQYF	TGTGCCAGCAGCTTTTCTAGCGGGGGGGCAGATACGCAGTATTTT
TRBV10-2	TRBJ1-4	NA	NA	CATMGEKLFF	TGCGCCACCATGGGTGAAAAACTGTTTTTT
TRBV6-6	TRBJ2-3	NA	NA	CASSYSQRGTDTQYF	TGTGCCAGCAGTTACTCGCAGCGGGGCACAGATACGCAGTATTTT
TRBV12-3/TRBV12-4	TRBJ1-2	NA	TRBD1	CASSNRGTNYGYTF	TGTGCCAGCAGCAACAGGGGCACTAACTATGGCTACACCTTC
TRBV7-2	TRBJ1-5	NA	TRBD1	CASSLDRGQNQPQHF	TGTGCCAGCAGCCTCGACAGGGGGCAAAATCAGCCCCAGCATTTT
TRBV5-6	TRBJ1-5	few	NA	CASSLEGYSNQPQHF	TGTGCCAGCAGCTTAGAGGGGTATAGCAATCAGCCCCAGCATTTT
TRBV6-2/TRBV6-3	TRBJ2-3	few	TRBD2	CASNRGTAGVTDTQYF	TGTGCCAGCAATCGGGGTACAGCGGGGGTCACAGATACGCAGTATTTT
TRBV7-9	TRBJ1-2	few	NA	CASSGGDLGYTF	TGTGCCAGCAGCGGTGGAGACCTTGGCTACACCTTC
TRBV7-2	TRBJ2-5	few	TRBD2	CASVRVRGAGETQYF	TGTGCCAGCGTCAGGGTGCGGGGGGCCGGAGAGACCCAGTACTTC
TRBV6-6	TRBJ2-3	NA	NA	CASRTQSDTQYF	TGTGCCAGCAGAACCCAATCAGATACGCAGTATTTT
TRBV20-1	TRBJ2-7	many	NA	CSARDPGGVSYEQYF	TGCAGTGCTAGAGATCCAGGGGGGGTCTCCTACGAGCAGTACTTC
TRBV4-2	TRBJ1-3	few	TRBD1	CASSQGGQGRGNTIYF	TGTGCCAGCAGCCAAGGCGGACAGGGGAGAGGAAACACCATATATTTT
TRBV9	TRBJ2-7	many	TRBD1	CASSVSGTGVYEQYF	TGTGCCAGCAGCGTAAGTGGGACAGGGGTCTACGAGCAGTACTTC
TRBV3-1	TRBJ2-1	NA	NA	CASSQRYGDNEQFF	TGTGCCAGCAGCCAAAGGTACGGTGACAATGAGCAGTTCTTC
TRBV4-3	TRBJ1-1	NA	NA	CASSQVWGNTEAFF	TGCGCCAGCAGCCAAGTCTGGGGGAACACTGAAGCTTTCTTT
TRBV4-2	TRBJ2-4	few	TRBD2	CASSRTSGGAENIQYF	TGTGCCAGCAGCCGAACTAGCGGGGGGGCGGAAAACATTCAGTACTTC
TRBV5-6	TRBJ1-1	few	TRBD1	CASSSPGQGNTEAFF	TGTGCCAGCAGCTCTCCGGGACAGGGGAACACTGAAGCTTTCTTT
TRBV29-1	TRBJ1-2	few	NA	CSAMDDPYGYTF	TGCAGCGCAATGGACGACCCCTATGGCTACACCTTC
TRBV4-2	TRBJ1-6	few	NA	CASSVQGSDSPLHF	TGTGCCAGCAGCGTACAGGGATCTGATTCACCCCTCCACTTT
TRBV5-1	TRBJ2-1	many	TRBD1	CASSSTGVEGNEQFF	TGCGCCAGCAGCTCGACAGGGGTTGAGGGCAATGAGCAGTTCTTC
TRBV7-2	TRBJ2-7	NA	NA	CASSLGSQAGEYF	TGTGCCAGCAGCTTAGGGTCCCAAGCAGGGGAGTACTTC
TRBV14	TRBJ2-7	few	NA	CASSQDESPGYSYEQYF	TGTGCCAGCAGCCAAGATGAGTCGCCAGGGTATTCCTACGAGCAGTACTTC
TRBV9	TRBJ2-7	NA	TRBD1	CASSAYGTGEQYF	TGTGCCAGCAGCGCATACGGGACAGGGGAGCAGTACTTC
TRBV6-2/TRBV6-3	TRBJ2-7	NA	TRBD1	CASRRGQGNSYEQYF	TGTGCCAGCAGGAGGGGACAGGGGAACTCCTACGAGCAGTACTTC
TRBV7-2	TRBJ2-1	many	NA	CASSLGPPYEQFF	TGTGCCAGCAGCTTAGGGCCGCCCTATGAGCAGTTCTTC
TRBV6-1	TRBJ2-3	NA	NA	CAGNRGTSITDTQYF	TGTGCCGGCAACCGAGGCACCAGTATCACAGATACGCAGTATTTT
TRBV7-9	TRBJ2-2	many	NA	CASSLDRTGELFF	TGTGCCAGCAGCTTAGATCGCACCGGGGAGCTGTTTTTT
TRBV10-1	TRBJ2-1	many	NA	CASSESRTASNRFF	TGCGCCAGCAGTGAGAGCCGGACAGCAAGTAATCGGTTCTTC
TRBV9	TRBJ2-1	few	TRBD2	CASSVGSGEGEQFF	TGTGCCAGCAGCGTAGGAAGCGGGGAGGGTGAGCAGTTCTTC
TRBV7-2	TRBJ2-7	few	NA	CASGETANF	TGTGCCAGCGGGGAGACCGCGAACTTC
TRBV18	TRBJ2-7	NA	NA	CASSPGGHSYEQYF	TGTGCCAGCTCACCCGGGGGGCACTCCTACGAGCAGTACTTC
TRBV7-2	TRBJ1-1	few	NA	CASSKTDNTEAFF	TGTGCCAGCAGCAAGACCGACAACACTGAAGCTTTCTTT
TRBV15	TRBJ1-5	few	TRBD1	CATSSDTGGGQPQHF	TGTGCCACCAGCAGCGACACAGGGGGCGGCCAGCCCCAGCATTTT
TRBV20-1	TRBJ2-2	many	NA	CSAREGVRELFF	TGCAGTGCTAGAGAGGGTGTCAGGGAGCTGTTTTTT
TRBV7-2	TRBJ2-2	NA	NA	CASSYGPTWGGELFF	TGTGCCAGCAGCTACGGCCCGACCTGGGGCGGGGAGCTGTTTTTT
TRBV5-1	TRBJ1-1	few	NA	CASRAQALNTEAFF	TGCGCCAGCAGAGCTCAGGCGTTGAACACTGAAGCTTTCTTT
TRBV20-1	TRBJ2-5	NA	TRBD2	CSAIGTRADHRPNEETQYF	TGCAGTGCTATCGGGACTAGGGCCGACCACCGCCCCAACGAAGAGACCCAGTACTTC
TRBV5-1	TRBJ2-5	many	TRBD2	CASSKTPLSGTETQYF	TGCGCCAGCAGCAAGACTCCGCTTAGCGGGACGGAGACCCAGTACTTC
TRBV5-1	TRBJ1-4	NA	NA	CASSVAVNEKLFF	TGCGCCAGCAGCGTGGCAGTTAATGAAAAACTGTTTTTT
TRBV5-1	TRBJ2-3	NA	NA	CASSSSGVITDTQYF	TGCGCCAGCAGCTCCTCAGGGGTAATTACAGATACGCAGTATTTT
TRBV27	TRBJ1-5	few	NA	CASSLLGSEQPQHF	TGTGCCAGCAGTTTATTAGGGTCTGAACAGCCCCAGCATTTT
TRBV4-1	TRBJ2-5	NA	NA	CASSQPSRGETQYF	TGCGCCAGCAGCCAACCCTCTAGGGGAGAGACCCAGTACTTC